What follows describes a single T cell receptor beta chain. Its target antigen remains unknown. The input lacks base qualities; no much larger clone sits a single base away. Participants in the prospective study were enrolled through a virtual design, were aged about 18 to 100 years, and lived in 24 United States geographic areas. To assign participants to cohorts, the prospective study relied on clinical history that participants themselves reported in a screening survey and a study questionnaire. Each participant in the prospective study had whole blood, serum and a nasopharyngeal or oropharyngeal swab collected by mobile phlebotomists. Over a roughly 2-month period, participants in the prospective study had the option of providing additional blood draws and questionnaires. Before DNA extraction, blood samples from the prospective study were shipped at room temperature or frozen. The sample originates from a study of blood T cell repertoires in COVID-19 (TCRdb year 2020). At the level of the whole study: For ImmuneRACE Cohort 3, a participant was defined as recovered based on two consecutive negative NP/OP PCR tests, clearance by a healthcare professional, or resolution of symptoms. Samples from collaborators originated in the United States, Italy and Spain and spanned both the acute and convalescent phases of COVID-19. The prospective study material was composed of cDNA or gDNA derived from T cells, B-cell-depleted T cells, or PBMCs. The dataset comprised deeply sampled blood TCRbeta repertoires from subjects exposed to, actively infected with, or recovered from COVID-19. The repertoires were released in a freely available public database meant as a resource for research on the immune response to SARS-CoV-2. The samples were drawn from the first 160 participants of the ongoing ImmuneRACE study and from 1,200 or so subjects provided by 6 global collaborators. Nearly every sample came with metadata listing a de-identified subject ID, COVID-19 status, age in years and sex. Where HLA class I and class II types were available, the types were taken from metadata supplied by the sample provider, not from assay-based typing.

What the authors observed across the whole study: Clinical and demographic metadata were provided uncurated, with the amount varying by source and participant.

V is pruned by 3 bases and J by 8 bases, leaving 7 bases of the junction without a gene match. CDR1 and CDR2 are drawn from the germline V gene (reference sequence): DFQATT, SNEGSKA. Measured from the cysteine to the phenylalanine, the CDR3 is 14 residues long. The kept DNA is CDR3 alone, 42 bases in frame from the first base. The immunoSEQ Assay, a bias-controlled multiplex PCR, was used to amplify TCRbeta CDR3 regions from genomic DNA. On the authors' methods: Nucleated cell counts per sample were estimated from amplification of reference gene primers within the assay. Sequence reads were collapsed and filtered to measure the absolute abundance of every unique TCRbeta CDR3 rearrangement. For each sample, productive Simpson clonality was calculated as the square root of Simpson's diversity index across productive rearrangements. What TCRdb holds here is the immuneACCESS table cut down to in-frame rearrangements. Part of the clones is not present; checked against another copy, under half of the missing clones reflect an unresolved V gene, and the others are unexplained. V and J calls and clone size are as listed in that table; D and trimming were resolved from the DNA. A total of about 210,000 clones appear in this sample, around 86% of them only once. Clones ranked in the top ten supply roughly 7.2% of the sample.

The V and J segments used are TRBV20-1 and TRBJ2-1, with 10 central nucleotides matching TRBD2. Sequences were obtained from PBMCs or T cells enriched from blood (not recorded which). This sequence originates from a man aged 25 to 40 in a cohort exposed to, infected with or recovered from COVID-19 (not recorded which). CDR3 reads: CSASTASGSYEQFF. The DNA reads TGCAGTGCTAGTACGGCTAGCGGGAGCTATGAGCAGTTCTTC.